Listed below are T cell receptor beta chains from one sample, sequenced in a study of T cell repertoires in cytomegalovirus infection. TCRdb analysed the reads with MiXCR anew, one entry per CDR3 protein. The profile covers fewer than 400,000 distinct CDR3 sequences, with roughly 18% appearing a single time and approximately 10% taken by the ten largest. The source material was PBMCs. These receptors were taken from a human donor in good health (CMV status not recorded). Some clones in this sample may be carry-over from other donors' samples. CDR3s include the opening cysteine and the closing phenylalanine or tryptophan. Each record gives: D gene, V gene, J gene, clone size, CDR3 protein, CDR3 DNA. The D gene is left open where the match is weak. A clone size is listed for some rows: how often the clone was seen (once, few, many), or a class if it is expanded.

.	TRBV6-6	TRBJ1-1	few	CASSYLAREAFF	TGTGCCAGCAGTTACTTGGCCCGAGAAGCTTTCTTT
.	TRBV4-2	TRBJ2-7	.	CASSQSRGWSEQYF	TGTGCCAGCAGCCAAAGTAGAGGATGGAGCGAGCAGTACTTC
.	TRBV7-2	TRBJ1-1	many	CASSYGGRGPEAFF	TGTGCCAGCAGCTATGGGGGCAGGGGTCCTGAAGCTTTCTTT
.	TRBV12-3/TRBV12-4	TRBJ1-5	.	CATFWARPPQHF	TGTGCCACTTTCTGGGCTAGGCCGCCCCAGCATTTT
TRBD2	TRBV7-2	TRBJ2-3	many	CASRMGGAGLTDTQYF	TGTGCCAGCAGAATGGGGGGAGCGGGGTTGACAGATACGCAGTATTTT
TRBD1	TRBV15	TRBJ1-6	.	CATSRDTGTGNSPLHF	TGTGCCACCAGCAGAGATACCGGGACAGGGAATTCACCCCTCCACTTT
.	TRBV10-3	TRBJ2-3	.	CATTGGASGTDTQYF	TGTGCCACCACCGGTGGGGCGTCCGGCACAGATACGCAGTATTTT
.	TRBV6-1	TRBJ2-2	few	CASSVYGTGELFF	TGTGCCAGCAGTGTCTACGGCACCGGGGAGCTGTTTTTT
TRBD1	TRBV12-3/TRBV12-4	TRBJ1-5	many	CASRQGATNQPQHF	TGTGCCAGCAGACAGGGGGCAACGAATCAGCCCCAGCATTTT
TRBD2	TRBV10-3	TRBJ2-5	few	CAISEIAGGGETQYF	TGTGCCATCAGTGAGATCGCGGGCGGGGGAGAGACCCAGTACTTC
TRBD2	TRBV3-1	TRBJ2-3	.	CASSQMTSGKGDTQYF	TGTGCCAGCAGCCAAATGACTAGCGGGAAGGGAGATACGCAGTATTTT
TRBD1	TRBV4-2	TRBJ1-1	few	CASSQPDRDVSEAFF	TGTGCCAGCAGCCAACCGGACAGGGATGTATCTGAAGCTTTCTTT
TRBD2	TRBV20-1	TRBJ2-7	few	CSARVRREGEQYF	TGCAGTGCTAGAGTTAGGCGGGAGGGCGAGCAGTACTTC
TRBD1	TRBV7-2	TRBJ1-6	many	CASSPWTGDNSPLHF	TGTGCCAGCAGCCCCTGGACAGGGGATAATTCACCCCTCCACTTT
.	TRBV5-1	TRBJ1-1	few	CASRVGMNTEAFF	TGCGCCAGCAGGGTAGGGATGAACACTGAAGCTTTCTTT
.	TRBV20-1	TRBJ2-5	.	CSARVVSDQETQYF	TGCAGTGCTAGAGTTGTGTCGGATCAAGAGACCCAGTACTTC
TRBD1	TRBV19	TRBJ1-6	few	CATSPGQGSSPLHF	TGTGCCACTTCACCGGGACAGGGTAGTTCACCCCTCCACTTT
TRBD1	TRBV20-1	TRBJ1-4	few	CSARPAWDRRNEKLFF	TGCAGTGCTAGACCGGCCTGGGACAGGAGGAATGAAAAACTGTTTTTT
.	TRBV4-1	TRBJ1-5	many	CASSQTRQQGNQPQHF	TGCGCCAGCAGCCAAACGAGGCAGCAAGGAAATCAGCCCCAGCATTTT
.	TRBV7-9	TRBJ2-7	many	CASSTRGEQYF	TGTGCCAGCAGCACAAGAGGGGAGCAGTACTTC
.	TRBV20-1	TRBJ2-7	.	CSAESPKRAVYEQYF	TGCAGTGCTGAAAGCCCTAAGCGGGCGGTATACGAGCAGTACTTC
.	TRBV11-2	TRBJ2-6	few	CASSESSGGNGANVLTF	TGTGCCAGCAGCGAAAGCTCCGGGGGTAATGGGGCCAACGTCCTGACTTTC
.	TRBV7-6	TRBJ2-7	many	CASSLGQGGHEQYF	TGTGCCAGCAGCTTAGGGCAGGGAGGTCACGAGCAGTACTTC
.	TRBV20-1	TRBJ2-5	few	CSAPKGPAAETQYF	TGCAGTGCTCCTAAGGGACCAGCGGCGGAGACCCAGTACTTC
.	TRBV7-9	TRBJ1-5	many	CASSLGGDSRYSNQPQHF	TGTGCCAGCAGCTTAGGGGGAGACTCCCGATATAGCAATCAGCCCCAGCATTTT
TRBD1	TRBV2	TRBJ2-7	few	CASSAGTEGYEQYF	TGTGCCAGCAGTGCCGGGACAGAGGGCTACGAGCAGTACTTC
.	TRBV10-3	TRBJ2-5	.	CAISGTYDYRGGQETQYF	TGTGCCATCAGTGGAACTTACGATTACAGGGGAGGACAAGAGACCCAGTACTTC
TRBD1	TRBV7-9	TRBJ2-1	few	CASSLRGQGHHNEQFF	TGTGCCAGCAGCTTACGAGGACAGGGGCACCACAATGAGCAGTTCTTC
TRBD1	TRBV6-6	TRBJ1-1	.	CASRPPGTGSTEAFF	TGTGCCAGCAGGCCCCCAGGGACAGGGTCCACTGAAGCTTTCTTT
.	TRBV7-9	TRBJ1-1	few	CASSSIRTVVTEAFF	TGTGCCAGCAGCTCGATTAGGACGGTGGTCACTGAAGCTTTCTTT
.	TRBV6-4	TRBJ2-6	.	CASREGTGANVLTF	TGTGCCAGCAGAGAGGGGACCGGGGCCAACGTCCTGACTTTC
.	TRBV19	TRBJ2-2	.	CASMGGDTGELFF	TGTGCCAGTATGGGGGGCGACACCGGGGAGCTGTTTTTT
TRBD2	TRBV12-3/TRBV12-4	TRBJ2-3	many	CASSLDTSGATDTQYF	TGTGCCAGCAGTTTAGATACTAGCGGGGCGACAGATACGCAGTATTTT
.	TRBV7-8	TRBJ1-1	many	CASSPESPWGTEAFF	TGTGCCAGCAGCCCCGAGTCCCCTTGGGGCACTGAAGCTTTCTTT
.	TRBV7-2	TRBJ2-2	many	CASTLRRPGELFF	TGTGCCAGCACCCTCAGGCGCCCCGGGGAGCTGTTTTTT
.	TRBV6-1	TRBJ2-3	.	CAISKGGSEDTQYF	TGTGCCATTTCTAAGGGGGGTAGCGAGGATACGCAGTATTTT
.	TRBV28	TRBJ1-4	few	CASRSGVLVGKLFF	TGTGCCAGCAGGTCAGGGGTATTGGTCGGAAAACTGTTTTTT
.	TRBV5-4	TRBJ1-1	.	CASRGDKGTEAFF	TGTGCCAGCAGGGGAGATAAGGGCACTGAAGCTTTCTTT
TRBD2	TRBV7-9	TRBJ2-1	.	CASSHHSTSVIDEQFF	TGTGCCAGCAGCCACCATTCGACTAGCGTCATCGATGAGCAGTTCTTC
.	TRBV20-1	TRBJ2-6	.	CSARVFGEANVLTF	TGCAGTGCTAGAGTCTTTGGTGAGGCCAACGTCCTGACTTTC
.	TRBV7-9	TRBJ2-1	many	CASSLTHNEQFF	TGTGCCAGCAGCTTAACACACAATGAGCAGTTCTTC
.	TRBV27	TRBJ2-7	few	CASSPTGIDSYEQYF	TGTGCCAGCAGTCCAACGGGGATAGACTCCTACGAGCAGTACTTC
.	TRBV19	TRBJ2-1	.	CASSARSRNEQFF	TGTGCCAGTAGTGCCCGGTCACGCAATGAGCAGTTCTTC
.	TRBV7-2	TRBJ2-7	many	CASRTSGTAEVYF	TGTGCCAGCCGCACATCAGGGACTGCCGAGGTTTACTTC
.	TRBV7-8	TRBJ2-3	few	CASSHRGGEDSTDTQYF	TGTGCCAGCAGCCACAGGGGGGGGGAAGATAGCACAGATACGCAGTATTTT
.	TRBV7-2	TRBJ2-5	many	CASSLMVLGNQETQYF	TGTGCCAGCAGCTTAATGGTGTTAGGGAACCAAGAGACCCAGTACTTC
TRBD1	TRBV7-2	TRBJ2-3	many	CASSRDRDADTQYF	TGTGCCAGCAGCCGGGACAGGGACGCAGATACGCAGTATTTT
TRBD1	TRBV7-9	TRBJ2-7	.	CASSSRDSRFYEQYF	TGTGCCAGCAGCTCCCGGGACAGTCGTTTCTACGAGCAGTACTTC
.	TRBV12-3/TRBV12-4	TRBJ1-2	few	CASSFKGNYGYTF	TGTGCCAGCAGTTTCAAAGGGAACTATGGCTACACCTTC
.	TRBV7-9	TRBJ2-1	.	CASSFLTRDNEQFF	TGTGCCAGCAGCTTCTTAACTAGGGACAATGAGCAGTTCTTC
TRBD2	TRBV2	TRBJ2-3	.	CASRGGLAVSTDTQYF	TGTGCCAGCAGGGGGGGACTAGCCGTGAGCACAGATACGCAGTATTTT
TRBD1	TRBV24-1	TRBJ2-7	.	CATSDPRDRAYEQYF	TGTGCCACCAGTGATCCCCGGGACAGAGCCTACGAGCAGTACTTC
.	TRBV7-8	TRBJ2-5	many	CASSLARASSQETQYF	TGTGCCAGCAGCTTAGCGCGGGCTTCCTCGCAAGAGACCCAGTACTTC